The clone carrying this T cell receptor (beta chain) occurred once. The target antigen is unknown. The germline gives CDR1 GTSNPN, CDR2 SVGIG (reference sequence). The CDR3 extends over 14 amino acids. Trimming removed 0 bases from V and 6 bases from J; junction bases left unmatched: 6. A multiplex PCR was run with 60 Vbeta primers and 13 Jbeta primers. In the original workflow: Some 9.9 million shared chains were among around 78 million unique TCR beta chains counted in a later analysis. Sequencing used immunoSEQ multiplex PCR; TCRdb keeps in-frame clones, though not all of them. V and J calls and clone size are given by that table; D and trimming were obtained from the DNA. The sample shows 100,000 to 150,000 clones, 77% of them seen only once. These data are taken from a study of cytomegalovirus exposure and HLA in healthy donors. General observations from the study: The authors later found TCR association rates varying by HLA locus, with DRB1 most and HLA-C fewest.

Sequencing input: PBMCs. The clonotype comes from a middle-aged man in good health and CMV-seropositive. The V call is TRBV30, the J call TRBJ2-7, with 9 nucleotides matching TRBD2. CDR3 coding DNA: TGTGCCTGGAGTGTCGGGCTAGCGGGAAGCGAGCAGTACTTC. Translated, it gives CAWSVGLAGSEQYF.